This T cell receptor (beta chain) was observed in a study of tumor and adjacent non-tumor tissue in lung cancer. Study results and limitations: Normal lung showed higher cumulative top 100 clone frequency than tumor.

Comment on this clonotype: The antigen is undetermined.

This CDR3 comprises 13 residues. The V end was cut by 8 bases, the J end by 4 bases, with 17 bases between. Looked up from germline, CDR1 is DFQATT and CDR2 is SNEGSKA (reference sequence). TCRbeta libraries were built with three rounds of nested PCR, modified from ARM-PCR. One entry per CDR3 protein, called by TCRdb with MiXCR from the multiplex PCR reads. The sample gives some 99,000 distinct CDR3 sequences, roughly two thirds of which show up once; around 17% is in the top ten. No cell sorting was done before RNA was extracted from the tissue. The normal lung tissue was taken more than 3 cm from the tumor edge.

This receptor was obtained from a man aged 60 to 75 with non-small cell lung cancer. The chain has TRBV20-1 and TRBJ1-2, with D unclear. Sequencing was performed on distant non-tumor lung tissue. In nucleotides, the CDR3 is TGCAGTACCCAGAGGCCAGGCGGCTATGGCTACACCTTC. Residues: CSTQRPGGYGYTF.